Shown below are 25 T cell receptor beta chains from a single sample sequenced in a study of blood T cell repertoires in COVID-19. TCRdb's table, derived via immunoSEQ multiplex PCR, lists solely in-frame clones and lacks some. The sample records 230,000 or so clones, roughly 88% being singletons. Material: PBMCs or T cells enriched from blood (not recorded which). Source of these receptors: a woman aged 35 to 49 with acute COVID-19.

This clone showed up just once. The gene calls are TRBV7-2 and TRBJ2-1, with 10 bases matching TRBD1. The CDR3 runs to 14 residues. Looked up from germline, CDR1 is SGHTA and CDR2 is FQGNSA. V was pared by 4 bases and J by 10 bases, with 7 bases of the junction left unmatched. The CDR3 here is CASSSRTGGVEQFF. CDR3 in DNA: TGTGCCAGCAGCTCGCGGACAGGGGGTGTAGAGCAGTTCTTC.

This chain links TRBV19 with TRBJ2-1; 8 positions match TRBD1. Germline V gene lookup returns CDR1 LNHDA and CDR2 SQIVND (reference sequence). CDR3 size: 14 residues. The V segment lost 11 bases and the J segment 3 bases; nucleotides outside the gene matches: 9. The CDR3 here is CASTGTGGYNEQFF. In DNA form, the CDR3 reads TGTGCCTCAACCGGGACAGGCGGCTACAATGAGCAGTTCTTC.

This clone occurred once. The V and J genes are TRBV24-1 and TRBJ2-5, with 11 bases identical to TRBD2. The CDR3 is 16 amino acids. The junction had 5 bases not matched to a gene; V was cut back by 4 bases and J by 2 bases. Germline loops: CDR1 KGHDR, CDR2 SFDVKD. The CDR3 region is CATSESLAGAQETQYF. CDR3 bases: TGTGCCACCAGTGAGTCACTAGCGGGGGCACAAGAGACCCAGTACTTC.

The chain has TRBV28 and TRBJ1-6, with a tentative D call TRBD1 (5 bases). This CDR3 has 16 residues. CDR1 MDHEN and CDR2 SYDVKM come from the germline V gene. Trimming pared 2 bases from V and 2 bases from J, leaving 10 bases between. As DNA, the CDR3 is TGTGCCAGCAGTTTAGAGTTCAGGGCCTATAATTCACCCCTCCACTTT. Translated, it gives CASSLEFRAYNSPLHF.

This chain connects TRBV2 to TRBJ1-5; 8 bases align to TRBD1. The CDR3 spans 14 residues. Germline V gene lookup returns CDR1 SNHLY and CDR2 FYNNEI. The J segment lost 5 bases and the V segment lost 7 bases, leaving 7 bases of the junction unmatched. The chain's CDR3 is CASTWTGWDQPQHF. Written as DNA, the CDR3 is TGTGCCAGCACCTGGACAGGGTGGGATCAGCCCCAGCATTTT.

The rearrangement uses TRBV6-5 and TRBJ1-5; maybe TRBD1 (5 bases). The CDR3 has 13 residues. Germline CDR1 is MNHEY and CDR2 is SVGAGI. Trimming removed 9 bases at V and 3 bases at J, with 12 bases between. The CDR3 loop is CASGQGLNQPQHF. The CDR3 bases are TGTGCCAGTGGCCAGGGCCTCAATCAGCCCCAGCATTTT.

V gene TRBV18 combines with J gene TRBJ1-5; the D gene is possibly TRBD1 (5 bases). The CDR3 sequence is 15 residues long. With 3 bases removed from V and 4 bases from J, the gap between germline ends came to 13 bases. Germline V lookup: CDR1 KGHSH, CDR2 LQKENI. In DNA form, the CDR3 reads TGTGCCAGCTCACCCTCCCAGGGTCCTAATCAGCCCCAGCATTTT. Amino acids: CASSPSQGPNQPQHF.

CDR3 residues: CASRQAPMDTEAFF. The CDR3 bases are TGTGCCAGTAGGCAAGCCCCGATGGACACTGAAGCTTTCTTT. This chain uses TRBV19 with TRBJ1-1; the D is unclear. Trimming took off 6 bases at V and 3 bases at J, with 14 bases between the two ends. From germline, CDR1 is LNHDA and CDR2 SQIVND (reference sequence). This CDR3 spans 14 amino acids.

V is TRBV7-9 and J is TRBJ2-5; tentatively, D is TRBD1 (5 bases). V dropped 7 bases and J dropped 7 bases, with 16 bases sitting between them. Per the germline V gene, CDR1 is SEHNR and CDR2 is FQNEAQ (reference sequence). The CDR3 contains 13 residues. The CDR3 is CASTLLGPATQYF. The CDR3 nucleotides are TGTGCCAGCACCTTGCTGGGGCCTGCGACCCAGTACTTC.

The J gene is TRBJ1-2, the V gene TRBV2; TRBD1 might be the D (5 bases). Germline V gives CDR1 SNHLY, CDR2 FYNNEI. V was clipped by 3 bases and J by 6 bases, with 11 bases between them. The CDR3 is made up of 13 amino acids. The CDR3 bases are TGTGCCAGCAGTGATAGGTGGGGCCATGGCTACACCTTC. This sequence encodes CASSDRWGHGYTF.

The J gene is TRBJ1-2, the V gene TRBV3-1 (or the pseudogene TRBV3-2); perhaps TRBD1 as D (6 bases). Germline V gives CDR1 LGHDT, CDR2 YNNKEL (reference sequence). The V end lost 4 bases, the J end lost 7 bases, and 19 bases lay between the germline ends. There are 15 residues in the CDR3. As DNA, the CDR3 is TGTGCCAGCAGCCCCTACCCAGGGGCAAGATCTGGCTACACCTTC. It yields the protein CASSPYPGARSGYTF.

The chain combines TRBV7-3 with TRBJ1-2, with D tentatively TRBD1 (5 bases). V lost 6 bases and J lost 5, with 13 bases in between. The CDR3 is 13 amino acids. The germline V gene encodes CDR1 SGHTA and CDR2 FQGTGA. Here the CDR3 DNA reads TGTGCCAGCAGTCTGACAGTGGGGTATGGCTACACCTTC. Amino acid sequence: CASSLTVGYGYTF.

This chain uses TRBV28 with TRBJ1-3; D is unresolved. V was shortened by 7 bases and J by 0 bases, with 10 bases between the two germline ends. Germline CDR1 and CDR2: MDHEN and SYDVKM. The CDR3 spans 14 residues. The CDR3 nucleotides are TGTGCCAGCATCGCAGGTGGCTCTGGAAACACCATATATTTT. This sequence encodes CASIAGGSGNTIYF.

The chain uses TRBV5-1 and TRBJ1-4, with TRBD1 as a possible D gene (6 bases). V was cut by 3 bases and J by 6 bases, with 15 bases left in between. Germline V gene sequence: CDR1 SGHRS, CDR2 YFSETQ. The CDR3 is 15 amino acids. The CDR3 DNA follows: TGCGCCAGCAGCTCAACAGGGATACCGGATGAAAAACTGTTTTTT. Amino acid sequence: CASSSTGIPDEKLFF.

V is TRBV19 and J is TRBJ2-1; 8 positions agree with TRBD1. The CDR3 has 16 residues. The ends lost 0 bases at V and 6 bases at J; junction bases unmatched: 7. Germline CDR1 LNHDA, CDR2 SQIVND (reference sequence). The CDR3 here is CASSIDHRGSGNEQFF. CDR3 nucleotides: TGTGCCAGTAGTATAGACCACAGGGGGTCAGGCAATGAGCAGTTCTTC.

V gene TRBV24-1 combines with J gene TRBJ1-2; no clear D gene. The V and J ends lost 6 bases and 1 base respectively, with 11 bases between them. The CDR3 is made up of 14 amino acids. Germline lookup yields CDR1 KGHDR and CDR2 SFDVKD. CDR3 coding DNA: TGTGCCACCAGTCGCGCGGAGGTTAACTATGGCTACACCTTC. This sequence encodes CATSRAEVNYGYTF.

The rearrangement uses TRBV5-1 and TRBJ1-1, with D unclear. The ends were cut back, 0 bases at V and 2 bases at J, with 11 bases in the middle. Germline CDR1 SGHRS, CDR2 YFSETQ. The CDR3 runs to 15 residues. CDR3 sequence: CASSLGTNPNTEAFF. DNA of the CDR3: TGCGCCAGCAGCTTGGGTACAAACCCAAACACTGAAGCTTTCTTT.

The chain has TRBV6-2 or TRBV6-3 and TRBJ1-5; D gene ambiguous. Germline values: CDR1 MNHEY, CDR2 SVGEGT. This CDR3 has 14 amino acids. The ends were cut back, 0 bases at V and 3 bases at J, with 6 bases in the middle. Here the CDR3 DNA reads TGTGCCAGCAGTTACTCCCTAATCAATCAGCCCCAGCATTTT. This translates into CASSYSLINQPQHF.

The chain combines TRBV29-1 with TRBJ2-3; D ambiguous. V lost 5 bases to trimming and J lost 6 bases, with 12 bases between them. Germline values: CDR1 SQVTM, CDR2 ANQGSEA. The CDR3 spans 12 residues. CDR3 sequence: CSVLLASDTQYF. CDR3 sequence (DNA): TGCAGCGTTTTATTAGCAAGCGATACGCAGTATTTT.

The V call is TRBV5-4, the J call TRBJ1-2, with TRBD1 matching 7 bases. V lost 5 bases and J lost 5; bases outside the gene matches: 9. The germline gives CDR1 SGHNT, CDR2 YYREEE (reference sequence). This CDR3 comprises 14 residues. CDR3 bases: TGTGCCAGCAGGGCCGGGACAGATTTGTATGGCTACACCTTC. The encoded protein is CASRAGTDLYGYTF.

The count of this clone is one. Other DNA sequences of this sample code for an identical CDR3. V gene TRBV5-4 combines with J gene TRBJ1-2, with 9 bases identical to TRBD1. The CDR3 extends over 15 amino acids. The ends lost 0 bases at V and 3 bases at J; junction bases unmatched: 3. Germline V lookup: CDR1 SGHNT, CDR2 YYREEE (reference sequence). CDR3 region: CASSLGGQGYYGYTF. CDR3 in DNA: TGTGCCAGCAGCTTGGGAGGACAGGGGTACTATGGCTACACCTTC. The full variable domain, completed using reference TRBV5-4 and TRBJ1-2, is ETGVTQSPTHLIKTRGQQVTLRCSSQSGHNTVSWYQQALGQGPQFIFQYYREEENGRGNFPPRFSGLQFPNYSSELNVNALELDDSALYLCASSLGGQGYYGYTFGSGTRLTVV.

The chain has TRBV7-3 and TRBJ1-1; D is ambiguous. V was clipped by 1 base and J by 1 base, with 4 bases between them. The V gene's germline CDR1 is SGHTA and CDR2 FQGTGA. This CDR3 is built from 13 residues. Here the CDR3 DNA reads TGTGCCAGCAGCTTAATGCGGAACACTGAAGCTTTCTTT. Translation gives CASSLMRNTEAFF. The entire variable domain, with the rest obtained from reference TRBV7-3 and TRBJ1-1, is as follows: GAGVSQTPSNKVTEKGKYVELRCDPISGHTALYWYRQSLGQGPEFLIYFQGTGAADDSGLPNDRFFAVRPEGSVSTLKIQRTERGDSAVYLCASSLMRNTEAFFGQGTRLTVV.

The gene calls are TRBV9 and TRBJ2-7, with D unclear. With 3 bases removed from V and 6 bases from J, the gap between germline ends came to 13 bases. Germline-derived CDR1 and CDR2 are SGDLS and YYNGEE. This CDR3 spans 13 amino acids. CDR3 in DNA: TGTGCCAGCAGCGCTTCCCTACTTAGCGAGCAGTACTTC. It specifies CASSASLLSEQYF.

The rearrangement uses TRBV11-1 and TRBJ1-1; unclear D gene. The CDR3 contains 15 residues. V lost 4 bases, J lost 1 base, and 13 bases lay in between. The germline V gene encodes CDR1 SGHAT and CDR2 FQDESV (reference sequence). For the CDR3, the DNA is TGTGCCAGCAGCTGGGGAGGATCCGGGAACACTGAAGCTTTCTTT. The encoded protein is CASSWGGSGNTEAFF.

The chain has TRBV14 and TRBJ2-5; weak D call: TRBD2 (6 bases). The CDR3 sequence is 16 residues long. V lost 4 bases and J 2 bases, leaving 17 bases between the germline ends. Germline CDR1 and CDR2: SGHDN and FVKESK. The CDR3 nucleotides are TGTGCCAGCAGCCGCACGGGAAGGAGGGTACAAGAGACCCAGTACTTC. Its protein is CASSRTGRRVQETQYF.